This entry is about one T cell receptor beta chain. This CDR3 region has 14 residues. V was trimmed by 0 bases and J by 7 bases, leaving 12 bases between them. Germline loops: CDR1 MNHEY, CDR2 SVGAGI. This record comes from a study of T cell changes during pregnancy in multiple sclerosis. The method was immunoSEQ multiplex PCR; TCRdb's version includes in-frame clones alone and lacks a portion of them. Of some 53,000 clones listed, approximately 92% are singletons. The origin of this receptor is a female donor with multiple sclerosis, enrolled in a pregnancy study. The material sequenced was CD4+ T cells from peripheral blood mononuclear cells, taken in the third trimester of pregnancy. The rearrangement joins TRBV6-5 to TRBJ1-1; D unresolved. CDR3 sequence reads: CASSYSTPLSEAFF. In DNA, the CDR3 is TGTGCCAGCAGTTACTCGACACCGTTGAGTGAAGCTTTCTTT.